The T cell receptor beta chain under discussion was sequenced for a study of technical replicates of blood from several donors (dated by TCRdb to 2016 to 2017). A note on this clone: Its antigen remains unidentified. One base away there is no much larger clone; base qualities are not given.

The method was the immunoSEQ multiplex PCR assay. This is the immuneACCESS table as TCRdb keeps it, with only in-frame sequences that have V and J called. A part of the clones is gone; compared with another copy, unresolved V genes explain less than half, and the rest is unexplained. In this sample the table shows around 70,000 clones, roughly 94% of which occur a single time. The leading ten clones occupy 0.3% to 0.45% of the sample. This receptor was identified in a human donor in good health. The material sequenced was T cells isolated from PBMCs.

The CDR3: CASSLSGYNEQFF. The DNA sequence is TGCGCCAGCAGCTTGAGCGGTTACAATGAGCAGTTCTTC. The chain joins TRBV5-1 to TRBJ2-1; TRBD2 is possibly the D segment (5 matching bases). V drops 1 base and J drops 4 bases, leaving 6 bases in between. The CDR3 runs 13 residues from the cysteine to the phenylalanine. Only the CDR3 portion is preserved as DNA: 39 bases, with reading frame beginning at the first base. CDR1 SGHRS and CDR2 YFSETQ are derived from the germline V gene.